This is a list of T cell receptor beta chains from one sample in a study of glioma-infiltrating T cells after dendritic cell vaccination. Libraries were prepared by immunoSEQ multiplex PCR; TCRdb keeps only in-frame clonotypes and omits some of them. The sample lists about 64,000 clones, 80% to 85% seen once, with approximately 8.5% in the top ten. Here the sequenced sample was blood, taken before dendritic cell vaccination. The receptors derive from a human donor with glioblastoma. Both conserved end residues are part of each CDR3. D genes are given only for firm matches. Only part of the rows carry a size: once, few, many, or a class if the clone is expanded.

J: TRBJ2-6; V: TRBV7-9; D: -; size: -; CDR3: CASSLGDTWANVLTF; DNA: TGTGCCAGCAGCTTAGGGGACACCTGGGCCAACGTCCTGACTTTC
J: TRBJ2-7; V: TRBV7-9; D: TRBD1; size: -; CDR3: CASSRDRGSYEQYF; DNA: TGTGCCAGCTCCCGGGACAGGGGTTCCTACGAGCAGTACTTC
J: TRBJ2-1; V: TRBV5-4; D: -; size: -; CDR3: CASTLHGGSYNEQFF; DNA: TGTGCCAGCACCCTTCACGGGGGTTCCTACAATGAGCAGTTCTTC
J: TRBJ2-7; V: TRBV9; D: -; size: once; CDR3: CASSVAPIGPGAYEQYF; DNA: TGTGCCAGCAGCGTAGCTCCCATAGGTCCAGGGGCCTACGAGCAGTACTTC
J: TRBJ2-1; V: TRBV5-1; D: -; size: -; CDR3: CASAPSGSSYNEQFF; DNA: TGCGCCAGCGCCCCTTCGGGGAGCTCCTACAATGAGCAGTTCTTC
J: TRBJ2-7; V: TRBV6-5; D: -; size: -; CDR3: CAARTETYEQYF; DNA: TGTGCTGCCCGGACAGAGACCTACGAGCAGTACTTC
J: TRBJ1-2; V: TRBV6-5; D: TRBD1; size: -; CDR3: CASTDRVDGYTF; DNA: TGTGCCAGCACGGACAGGGTAGACGGCTACACCTTC
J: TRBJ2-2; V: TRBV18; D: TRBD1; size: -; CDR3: CASSPYPGGTGELFF; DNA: TGTGCCAGCTCACCATATCCAGGGGGAACCGGGGAGCTGTTTTTT
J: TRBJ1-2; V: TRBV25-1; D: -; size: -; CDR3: CASSEYQGSGYTF; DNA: TGTGCCAGCAGTGAATATCAGGGGTCGGGCTACACCTTC
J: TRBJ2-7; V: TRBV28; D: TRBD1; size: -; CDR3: CASLTGEPSYEQYF; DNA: TGTGCCAGCCTAACAGGGGAACCTTCCTACGAGCAGTACTTC
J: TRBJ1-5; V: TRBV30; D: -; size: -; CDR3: CACGTYSNQPQHF; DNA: TGTGCCTGCGGGACTTATAGCAATCAGCCCCAGCATTTT
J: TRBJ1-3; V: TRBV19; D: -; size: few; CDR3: CASTMGGAGGGNTIYF; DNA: TGTGCCAGTACTATGGGAGGAGCCGGAGGGGGAAACACCATATATTTT
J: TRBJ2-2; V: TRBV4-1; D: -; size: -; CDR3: CASSQDFGYSGELFF; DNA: TGCGCCAGCAGCCAAGATTTCGGGTATTCCGGGGAGCTGTTTTTT
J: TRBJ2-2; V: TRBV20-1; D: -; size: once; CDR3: CSARGAGELFF; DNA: TGCAGTGCTAGGGGCGCCGGGGAGCTGTTTTTT
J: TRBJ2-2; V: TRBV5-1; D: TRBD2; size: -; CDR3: CASSLGRGAGELFF; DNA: TGCGCCAGCAGCTTGGGTCGGGGGGCCGGGGAGCTGTTTTTT
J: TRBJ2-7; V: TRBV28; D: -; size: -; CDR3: CASSLHSDRSSYEQYF; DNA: TGTGCCAGCAGTTTACACTCCGACCGGAGCTCCTACGAGCAGTACTTC
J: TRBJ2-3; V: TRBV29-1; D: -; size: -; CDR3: CSGDGGGADTQYF; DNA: TGCAGCGGTGATGGAGGGGGCGCGGATACGCAGTATTTT
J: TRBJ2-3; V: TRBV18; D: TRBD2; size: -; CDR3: CASSRTSGGAGTDTQYF; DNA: TGTGCCAGCTCAAGGACTAGCGGGGGGGCTGGCACAGATACGCAGTATTTT
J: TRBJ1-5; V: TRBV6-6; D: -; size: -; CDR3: CASHGGVHQPQHF; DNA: TGTGCCAGCCATGGGGGGGTACATCAGCCCCAGCATTTT
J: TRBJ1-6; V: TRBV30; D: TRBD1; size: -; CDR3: CAWSAGQGRSSPLHF; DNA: TGTGCCTGGAGTGCTGGACAGGGAAGAAGTTCACCCCTCCACTTT
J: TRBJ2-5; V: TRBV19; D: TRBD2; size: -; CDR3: CASSIGAGVPQETQYF; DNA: TGTGCCAGTAGTATCGGAGCGGGGGTACCCCAAGAGACCCAGTACTTC
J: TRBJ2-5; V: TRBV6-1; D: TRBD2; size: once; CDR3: CASQTGGQETQYF; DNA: TGTGCCAGCCAGACGGGGGGGCAAGAGACCCAGTACTTC
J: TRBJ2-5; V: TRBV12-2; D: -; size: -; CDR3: CASRCLASGTSAETQYF; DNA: TGTGCAAGTCGCTGTTTGGCTTCCGGGACTAGTGCAGAGACCCAGTACTTC
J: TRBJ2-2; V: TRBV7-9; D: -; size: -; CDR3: CASSPRFLRGENTGELFF; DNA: TGTGCCAGCAGCCCTCGTTTCTTGCGCGGGGAGAACACCGGGGAGCTGTTTTTT
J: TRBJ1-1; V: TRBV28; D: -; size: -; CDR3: CASKGVGNTEAFF; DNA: TGTGCCAGCAAGGGGGTTGGGAACACTGAAGCTTTCTTT